This T cell receptor (beta chain) is from a study of blood T cells in healthy people across ages. Alongside a J-beta primer mix, a sample-barcoded 5' primer served in a second PCR lasting roughly 7 to 11 cycles. TCRdb re-called the 5' RACE reads through MiXCR, storing one row per CDR3 protein. The data show more than 900,000 distinct CDR3 sequences, with 29% seen just once and roughly 10% held by the top ten. These same records also appear under a second study, on T cells of mothers and their children.

Sequenced: blood. The receptor was derived from a woman aged 40 to 50 in good health.

The CDR3 DNA is TGTGCCAGCAGTTTATCCGGCGTGGGGACAGATTCTAGCTATGGCTACACCTTC. Translation: CASSLSGVGTDSSYGYTF. This chain links TRBV28 with TRBJ1-2; TRBD1 matches 7 bases. With V trimmed by 1 base and J by 4 bases, 15 bases remained unmatched. CDR1 is MDHEN and CDR2 is SYDVKM in the germline V gene. The CDR3 spans 18 residues.